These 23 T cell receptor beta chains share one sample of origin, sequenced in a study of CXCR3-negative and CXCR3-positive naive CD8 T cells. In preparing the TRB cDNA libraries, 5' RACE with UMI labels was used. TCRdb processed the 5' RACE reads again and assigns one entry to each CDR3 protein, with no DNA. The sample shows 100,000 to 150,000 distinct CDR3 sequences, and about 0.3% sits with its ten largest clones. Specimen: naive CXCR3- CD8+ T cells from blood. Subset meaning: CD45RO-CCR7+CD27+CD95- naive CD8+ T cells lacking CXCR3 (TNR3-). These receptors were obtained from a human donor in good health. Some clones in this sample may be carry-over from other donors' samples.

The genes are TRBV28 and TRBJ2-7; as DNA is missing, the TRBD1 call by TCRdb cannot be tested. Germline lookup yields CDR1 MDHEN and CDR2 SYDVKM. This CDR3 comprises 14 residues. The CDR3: CASIPGQGIDEQYF.

The CDR3 sequence: CASSPSDGTLKTYGYTF. This chain links TRBV6-6 with TRBJ1-2; absent DNA, TCRdb's TRBD1 call cannot be checked. CDR1 is MNHNY, CDR2 SVGAGI, per germline (reference sequence). This CDR3 has 17 residues.

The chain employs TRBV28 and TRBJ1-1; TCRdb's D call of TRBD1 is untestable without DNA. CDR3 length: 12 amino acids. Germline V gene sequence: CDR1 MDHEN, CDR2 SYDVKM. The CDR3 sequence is CASTYRGAEAFF.

Here the CDR3 reads CASSYGDEQFF. The chain is built from TRBV6-2 or TRBV6-3 and TRBJ2-1. The V gene's germline CDR1 is MNHEY and CDR2 SVGEGT. The CDR3 totals 11 residues.

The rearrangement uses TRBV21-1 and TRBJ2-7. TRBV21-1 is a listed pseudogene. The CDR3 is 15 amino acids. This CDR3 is CASPKAVSGNYEQYF.

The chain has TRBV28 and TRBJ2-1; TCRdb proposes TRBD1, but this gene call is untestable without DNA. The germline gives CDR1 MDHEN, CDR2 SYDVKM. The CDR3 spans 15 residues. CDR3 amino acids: CASSRQGWGHNEQFF. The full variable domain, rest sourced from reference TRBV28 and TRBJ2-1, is DVKVTQSSRYLVKRTGEKVFLECVQDMDHENMFWYRQDPGLGLRLIYFSYDVKMKEKGDIPEGYSVSREKKERFSLILESASTNQTSMYLCASSRQGWGHNEQFFGPGTRLTVL.

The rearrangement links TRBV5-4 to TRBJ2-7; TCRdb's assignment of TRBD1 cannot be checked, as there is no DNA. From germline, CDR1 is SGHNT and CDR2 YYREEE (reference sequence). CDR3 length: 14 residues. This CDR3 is CASSPGTGAYEQYF.

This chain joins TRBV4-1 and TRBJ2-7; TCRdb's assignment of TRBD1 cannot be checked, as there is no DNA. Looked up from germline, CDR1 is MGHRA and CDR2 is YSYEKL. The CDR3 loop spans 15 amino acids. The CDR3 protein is CASSHLTGESSEQYF.

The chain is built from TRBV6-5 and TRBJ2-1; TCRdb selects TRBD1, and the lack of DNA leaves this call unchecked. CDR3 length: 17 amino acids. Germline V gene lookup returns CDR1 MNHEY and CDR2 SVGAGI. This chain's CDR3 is CASSSIKRAQRYNEQFF.

This CDR3 reads CSVERQSYGYTF. The V gene is TRBV29-1, the J gene TRBJ1-2. Germline V gene data show CDR1 as SQVTM and CDR2 as ANQGSEA. The CDR3 runs to 12 residues.

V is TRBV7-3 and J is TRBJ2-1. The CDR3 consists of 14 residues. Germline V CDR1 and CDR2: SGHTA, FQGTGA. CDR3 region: CASRNTSSYNEQFF. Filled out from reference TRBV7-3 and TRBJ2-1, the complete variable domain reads GAGVSQTPSNKVTEKGKYVELRCDPISGHTALYWYRQSLGQGPEFLIYFQGTGAADDSGLPNDRFFAVRPEGSVSTLKIQRTERGDSAVYLCASRNTSSYNEQFFGPGTRLTVL.

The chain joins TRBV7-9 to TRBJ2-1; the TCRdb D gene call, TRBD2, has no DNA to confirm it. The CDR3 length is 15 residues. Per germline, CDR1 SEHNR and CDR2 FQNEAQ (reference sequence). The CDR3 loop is CASSARLAGPDEQFF.

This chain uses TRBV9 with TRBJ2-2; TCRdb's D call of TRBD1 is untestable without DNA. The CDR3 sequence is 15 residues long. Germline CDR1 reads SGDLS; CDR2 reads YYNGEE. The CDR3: CASSGGQGNTGELFF.

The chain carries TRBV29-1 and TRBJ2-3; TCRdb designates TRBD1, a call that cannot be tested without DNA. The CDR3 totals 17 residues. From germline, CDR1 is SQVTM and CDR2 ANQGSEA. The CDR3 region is CSVEDHMDSGETDTQYF.

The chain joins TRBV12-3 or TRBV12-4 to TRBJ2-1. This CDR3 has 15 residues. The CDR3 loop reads CASSLGQGVHNEQFF.

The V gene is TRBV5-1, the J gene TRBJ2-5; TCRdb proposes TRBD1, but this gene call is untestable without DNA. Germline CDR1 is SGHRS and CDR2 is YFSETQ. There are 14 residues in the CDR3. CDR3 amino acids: CASSAWTDQETQYF.

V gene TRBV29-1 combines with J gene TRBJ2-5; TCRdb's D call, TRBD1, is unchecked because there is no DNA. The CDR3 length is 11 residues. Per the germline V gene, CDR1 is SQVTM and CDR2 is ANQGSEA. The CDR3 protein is CSVGGSGTQYF.

CDR3 residues: CASSQGPREQQFF. The J gene is TRBJ2-1, the V gene TRBV4-1; TCRdb's D gene call, TRBD1, goes unchecked for lack of DNA. This CDR3 is built from 13 residues. Germline loops: CDR1 MGHRA, CDR2 YSYEKL.

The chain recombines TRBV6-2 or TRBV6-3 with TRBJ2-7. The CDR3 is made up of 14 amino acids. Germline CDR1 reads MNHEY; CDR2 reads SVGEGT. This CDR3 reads CASSYPRNAYEQYF.

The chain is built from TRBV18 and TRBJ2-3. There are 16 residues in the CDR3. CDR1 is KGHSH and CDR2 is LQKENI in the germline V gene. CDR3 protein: CASSPYRDTEWDTQYF. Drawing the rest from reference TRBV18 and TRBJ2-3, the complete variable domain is NAGVMQNPRHLVRRRGQEARLRCSPMKGHSHVYWYRQLPEEGLKFMVYLQKENIIDESGMPKERFSAEFPKEGPSILRIQQVVRGDSAAYFCASSPYRDTEWDTQYFGPGTRLTVL.

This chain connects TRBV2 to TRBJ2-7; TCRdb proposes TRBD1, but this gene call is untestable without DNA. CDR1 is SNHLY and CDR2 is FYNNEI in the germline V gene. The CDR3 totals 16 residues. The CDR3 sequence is CASSEITGTGPYEQYF. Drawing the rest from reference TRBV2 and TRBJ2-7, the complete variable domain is EPEVTQTPSHQVTQMGQEVILRCVPISNHLYFYWYRQILGQKVEFLVSFYNNEISEKSEIFDDQFSVERPDGSNFTLKIRSTKLEDSAMYFCASSEITGTGPYEQYFGPGTRLTVT.

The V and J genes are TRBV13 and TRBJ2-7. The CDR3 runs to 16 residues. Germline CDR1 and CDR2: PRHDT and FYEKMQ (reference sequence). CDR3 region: CASSLRGSAISYEQYF.

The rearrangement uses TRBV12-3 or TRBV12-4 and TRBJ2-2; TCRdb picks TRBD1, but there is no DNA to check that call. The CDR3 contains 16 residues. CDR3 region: CASSLSTGGSTGELFF.